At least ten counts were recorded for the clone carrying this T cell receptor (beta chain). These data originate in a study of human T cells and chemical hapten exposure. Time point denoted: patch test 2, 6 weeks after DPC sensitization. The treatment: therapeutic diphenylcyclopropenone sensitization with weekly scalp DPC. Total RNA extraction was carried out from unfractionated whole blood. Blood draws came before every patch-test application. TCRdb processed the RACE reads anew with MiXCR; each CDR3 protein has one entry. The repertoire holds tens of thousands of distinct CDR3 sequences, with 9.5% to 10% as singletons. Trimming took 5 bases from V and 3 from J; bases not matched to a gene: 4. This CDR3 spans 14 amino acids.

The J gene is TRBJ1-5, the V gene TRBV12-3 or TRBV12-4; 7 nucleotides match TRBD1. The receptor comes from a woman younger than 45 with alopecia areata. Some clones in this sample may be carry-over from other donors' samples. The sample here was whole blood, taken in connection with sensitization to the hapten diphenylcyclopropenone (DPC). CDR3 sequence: CASSRQGSNQPQHF. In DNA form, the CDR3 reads TGTGCCAGCAGTCGACAGGGCTCCAATCAGCCCCAGCATTTT.